This T cell receptor beta chain was captured in a study of cytomegalovirus exposure and HLA in healthy donors. Points from the study as a whole: Confirmation in vitro established that a few CMV-associated chains were specific for CMV antigens. A later analysis showed HLA-associated TCR beta chains outstripping equally common others in clonal expansion. On later analysis, the bulk of CMV-associated TCR beta chains appeared to be HLA-restricted.

Concerning this clone: Its antigen is undetermined.

PCR primers comprised 60 Vbeta and 13 Jbeta primers. Per the study methods: In a later analysis, some 11 million of about 80 million unique beta chains occurred in at least two donors. Profiling relied on immunoSEQ multiplex PCR, and the TCRdb table lists in-frame clones only, not all of them. V and J calls and clone size are as listed in that table; D and trimming were resolved from the DNA. The sample lists about 150,000 clones, roughly three quarters occurring once. The ends were cut back, 3 bases at V and 9 bases at J, with 14 bases in the middle. The V gene's germline CDR1 is MDHEN and CDR2 SYDVKM. This CDR3 has 13 residues.

This receptor was taken from a middle-aged woman in good health and CMV-seronegative. The rearrangement uses TRBV28 and TRBJ1-1, with D perhaps TRBD1 (6 bases). The sequencing input was PBMCs. The CDR3 here is CASSFPLTGKAFF. CDR3 in DNA: TGTGCCAGCAGTTTCCCCCTGACAGGAAAAGCTTTCTTT. Full variable domain (outside the CDR3, taken from reference TRBV28 and TRBJ1-1): DVKVTQSSRYLVKRTGEKVFLECVQDMDHENMFWYRQDPGLGLRLIYFSYDVKMKEKGDIPEGYSVSREKKERFSLILESASTNQTSMYLCASSFPLTGKAFFGQGTRLTVV.